One and the same sample provided the 16 T cell receptor beta chains below, sequenced in a study of CD8 T cells in Susac syndrome. Reverse transcription of roughly 0.45 to 1 ug RNA used random hexamers. MiXCR, run by TCRdb on the immunoSEQ multiplex PCR reads, gives a single entry per CDR3 protein. The profile shows more than 95,000 distinct CDR3 sequences, approximately 95% of them singletons. Material: CD8+ T cells from PBMCs. Receptor source: a human donor with multiple sclerosis.

The chain has TRBV7-8 and TRBJ1-1; D gene ambiguous. V was pared by 3 bases and J by 0 bases, with 20 bases between. The CDR3 runs 18 residues. Germline loops: CDR1 SGHVS, CDR2 FQNEAQ. Here the CDR3 DNA reads TGTGCCAGCAGCTTCCCAGGAAGGTTCTCAACCGTGAACACTGAAGCTTTCTTT. Translating gives CASSFPGRFSTVNTEAFF.

This clonotype was recorded only once. The chain uses TRBV2 and TRBJ2-5, with 14 bases lining up with TRBD2. Per the germline V gene, CDR1 is SNHLY and CDR2 is FYNNEI. The CDR3 is made up of 16 amino acids. J lost 1 base, V lost 7 bases, and 5 bases had no gene match. CDR3 amino acids: CASIGTSGSPQETQYF. The CDR3 DNA is TGTGCCAGCATTGGGACTAGCGGGAGCCCCCAAGAGACCCAGTACTTC.

CDR3 residues: CASKGDRELDTQYF. As DNA, the CDR3 is TGTGCCAGCAAGGGAGACAGGGAGTTAGATACGCAGTATTTT. This chain joins TRBV28 and TRBJ2-3, with 7 bases identical to TRBD1. The junction had 9 bases not matched to a gene; V was cut back by 7 bases and J by 5 bases. Germline CDR1 and CDR2: MDHEN and SYDVKM. The CDR3 consists of 14 residues. Complete variable domain (other parts from reference TRBV28 and TRBJ2-3): DVKVTQSSRYLVKRTGEKVFLECVQDMDHENMFWYRQDPGLGLRLIYFSYDVKMKEKGDIPEGYSVSREKKERFSLILESASTNQTSMYLCASKGDRELDTQYFGPGTRLTVL.

This clonotype has more than one count but fewer than ten. The V and J genes are TRBV6-2 or TRBV6-3 and TRBJ2-7; weak D call: TRBD2 (7 bases). Germline lookup yields CDR1 MNHEY and CDR2 SVGEGT. The length of the CDR3 is 17 residues. V lost 0 bases and J lost 2, with 17 bases in between. CDR3 coding DNA: TGTGCCAGCAGTTACTCGGTATCGGGGGGCCCGACCTACGAGCAGTACTTC. Translated: CASSYSVSGGPTYEQYF.

The CDR3 sequence is CASSLGPYSYEQYF. The DNA of the CDR3 is TGTGCCAGCAGCCTTGGGCCCTACTCCTACGAGCAGTACTTC. This chain connects TRBV3-1 to TRBJ2-7, with D hard to call. This CDR3 region has 14 residues. V was clipped by 4 bases and J by 0 bases, with 10 bases between them. Germline-derived CDR1 and CDR2 are LGHDT and YNNKEL (reference sequence).

The chain couples TRBV5-6 to TRBJ1-4; D is uncertain. Trimming removed 4 bases at V and 5 bases at J, with 9 bases between. CDR1 SGHDT and CDR2 YYEEEE come from the germline V gene. The CDR3 covers 13 residues. The CDR3 spells CASSLEANEKLFF. The CDR3 DNA follows: TGTGCCAGCAGCCTGGAGGCGAATGAAAAACTGTTTTTT.

The V call is TRBV7-2, the J call TRBJ2-2, with 10 bases matching TRBD2. The CDR3 contains 19 residues. CDR1 is SGHTA and CDR2 is FQGNSA in the germline V gene. V was pared by 5 bases and J by 2 bases, with 14 bases of the junction left unmatched. CDR3 amino acids: CASSQRASGRGTNTGELFF. As DNA, the CDR3 is TGTGCCAGCAGCCAGCGCGCGAGCGGGAGGGGTACAAACACCGGGGAGCTGTTTTTT.

V and J are TRBV4-2 and TRBJ2-3, with D unclear. V dropped 0 bases and J dropped 4 bases, with 11 bases sitting between them. Germline V gene sequence: CDR1 LGHNA, CDR2 YNFKEQ. The CDR3 extends over 15 amino acids. CDR3 in amino acids: CASSQDFLAPDTQYF. The CDR3 DNA reads TGTGCCAGCAGCCAAGACTTCTTAGCCCCAGATACGCAGTATTTT.

J is TRBJ1-1 and V is TRBV5-6, with D uncertain. V lost 3 bases, J lost 12 bases, and 33 bases lay in between. The CDR3 contains 18 residues. The germline gives CDR1 SGHDT, CDR2 YYEEEE. CDR3 region: CASSSLLGKWQRGPSSFF. For the CDR3, the DNA is TGTGCCAGCAGCTCACTCCTCGGGAAATGGCAACGAGGTCCCTCGTCTTTCTTT.

The chain combines TRBV4-2 with TRBJ2-7, with TRBD1 matching 10 bases. Germline-derived CDR1 and CDR2 are LGHNA and YNFKEQ. This CDR3 comprises 15 residues. After removal of 0 bases from V and 3 bases from J, the junction contained 2 bases not matched to a gene. DNA of the CDR3: TGTGCCAGCAGCCAAGATCGGACAGGGGGCTACGAGCAGTACTTC. It encodes CASSQDRTGGYEQYF.

The rearrangement uses TRBV3-1 and TRBJ2-1; D is uncertain. V was cut by 0 bases and J by 0 bases, with 9 bases left in between. Germline CDR1 reads LGHDT; CDR2 reads YNNKEL (reference sequence). The CDR3 is 16 amino acids. The CDR3 sequence is CASSQDRANSYNEQFF. The CDR3 nucleotides read TGTGCCAGCAGCCAAGATCGAGCTAACTCCTACAATGAGCAGTTCTTC.

The DNA of the CDR3 is TGTGCCAGCAGCAAAACAGGGCTCTCTGGAAACACCATATATTTT. It codes for CASSKTGLSGNTIYF. The rearrangement joins TRBV6-5 to TRBJ1-3; maybe TRBD1 (6 bases). The V gene lost 6 bases and the J gene lost 0 bases, with 12 bases spanning the gap. The germline V gene encodes CDR1 MNHEY and CDR2 SVGAGI. The CDR3 loop spans 15 amino acids.

The chain employs TRBV3-1 and TRBJ2-5; 9 nucleotides match TRBD2. Germline V gene sequence: CDR1 LGHDT, CDR2 YNNKEL (reference sequence). The CDR3 has 15 amino acids. J gave up 1 base and V 3 bases, and 3 bases lay outside the gene matches. The CDR3 region has the DNA TGTGCCAGCAGCCAGACTAGCGGCCTCCAAGAGACCCAGTACTTC. Amino acid sequence: CASSQTSGLQETQYF.

This clonotype showed up just once. The V and J genes are TRBV12-3 or TRBV12-4 and TRBJ1-5; no firm D call. The CDR3 runs 13 residues. Trimming stripped 1 base from V and 9 bases from J, with 10 bases between. DNA of the CDR3: TGTGCCAGCAGTTTAGGGATAATGACGCCCCAGCATTTT. This codes for CASSLGIMTPQHF.

This rearrangement joins TRBV27 to TRBJ1-2; TRBD1 is a possible D gene (5 bases). CDR3 length: 14 residues. Germline V gives CDR1 MNHEY, CDR2 SMNVEV (reference sequence). The V end lost 6 bases, the J end lost 8 bases, and 19 bases lay between the germline ends. The CDR3 nucleotides read TGTGCCAGCAGCCGGGGGTGGGATCAAGCGGGCTACACCTTC. It is translated as CASSRGWDQAGYTF.

This rearrangement joins TRBV9 to TRBJ1-1; D is ambiguous. This CDR3 comprises 13 residues. Trimming removed 0 bases at V and 4 bases at J, with 7 bases between. Looked up from germline, CDR1 is SGDLS and CDR2 is YYNGEE. CDR3 DNA sequence: TGTGCCAGCAGCGTAGGAACTTCCACTGAAGCTTTCTTT. It is translated as CASSVGTSTEAFF.